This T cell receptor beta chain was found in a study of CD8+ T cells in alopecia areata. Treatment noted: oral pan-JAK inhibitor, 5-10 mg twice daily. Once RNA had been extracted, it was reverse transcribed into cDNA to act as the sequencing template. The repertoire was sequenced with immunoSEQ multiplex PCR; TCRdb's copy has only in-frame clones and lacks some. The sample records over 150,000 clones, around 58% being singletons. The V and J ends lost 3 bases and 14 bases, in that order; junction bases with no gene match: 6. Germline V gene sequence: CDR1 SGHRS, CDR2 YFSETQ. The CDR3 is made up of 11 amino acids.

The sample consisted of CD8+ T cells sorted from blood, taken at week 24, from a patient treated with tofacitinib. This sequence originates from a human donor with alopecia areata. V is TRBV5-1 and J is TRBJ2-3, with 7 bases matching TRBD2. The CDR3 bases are TGCGCCAGCAGCTACGGACTAGTACGGTATTTT. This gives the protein CASSYGLVRYF.